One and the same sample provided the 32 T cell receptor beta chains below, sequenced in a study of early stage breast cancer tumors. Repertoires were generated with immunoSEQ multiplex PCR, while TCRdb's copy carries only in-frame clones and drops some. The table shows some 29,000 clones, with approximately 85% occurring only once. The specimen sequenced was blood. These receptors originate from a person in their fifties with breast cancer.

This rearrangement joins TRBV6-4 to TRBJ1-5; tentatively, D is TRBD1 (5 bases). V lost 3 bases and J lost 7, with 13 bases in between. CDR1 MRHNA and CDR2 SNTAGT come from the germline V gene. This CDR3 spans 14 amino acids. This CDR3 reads CASSELGTGQPQHF. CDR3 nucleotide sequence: TGTGCCAGCAGTGAGCTGGGTACAGGACAGCCCCAGCATTTT.

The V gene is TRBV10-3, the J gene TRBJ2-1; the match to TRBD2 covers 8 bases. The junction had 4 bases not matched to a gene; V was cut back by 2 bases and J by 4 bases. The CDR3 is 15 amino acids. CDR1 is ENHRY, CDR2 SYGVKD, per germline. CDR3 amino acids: CAISEVASGYNEQFF. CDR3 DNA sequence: TGTGCCATCAGTGAGGTGGCTAGCGGGTACAATGAGCAGTTCTTC.

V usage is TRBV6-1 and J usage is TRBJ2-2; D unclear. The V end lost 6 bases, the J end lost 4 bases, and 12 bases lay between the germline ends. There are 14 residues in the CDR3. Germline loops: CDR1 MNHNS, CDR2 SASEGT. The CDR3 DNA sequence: TGTGCCAGCAGAGGGTACTCCACCACCGGGGAGCTGTTTTTT. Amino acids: CASRGYSTTGELFF.

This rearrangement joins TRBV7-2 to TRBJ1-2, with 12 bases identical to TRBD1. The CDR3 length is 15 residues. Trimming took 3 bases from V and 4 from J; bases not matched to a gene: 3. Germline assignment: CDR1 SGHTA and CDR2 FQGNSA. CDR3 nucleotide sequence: TGTGCCAGCAGCTTGGGGACAGGGGGCGGCTATGGCTACACCTTC. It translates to CASSLGTGGGYGYTF.

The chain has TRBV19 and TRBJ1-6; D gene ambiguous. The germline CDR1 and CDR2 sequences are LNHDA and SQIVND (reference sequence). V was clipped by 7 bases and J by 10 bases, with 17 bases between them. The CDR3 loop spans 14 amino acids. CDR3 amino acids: CASTHGLLGSPLHF. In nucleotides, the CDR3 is TGTGCCAGTACCCACGGGCTCCTCGGCTCACCCCTCCACTTT. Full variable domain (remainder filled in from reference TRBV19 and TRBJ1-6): DGGITQSPKYLFRKEGQNVTLSCEQNLNHDAMYWYRQDPGQGLRLIYYSQIVNDFQKGDIAEGYSVSREKKESFPLTVTSAQKNPTAFYLCASTHGLLGSPLHFGNGTRLTVT.

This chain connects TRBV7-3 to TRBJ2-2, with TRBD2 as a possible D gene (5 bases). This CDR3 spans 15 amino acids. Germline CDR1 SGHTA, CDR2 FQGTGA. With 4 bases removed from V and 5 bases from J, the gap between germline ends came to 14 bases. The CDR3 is CASSSDGVQTGELFF. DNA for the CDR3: TGTGCCAGCAGCTCCGACGGGGTACAAACCGGGGAGCTGTTTTTT.

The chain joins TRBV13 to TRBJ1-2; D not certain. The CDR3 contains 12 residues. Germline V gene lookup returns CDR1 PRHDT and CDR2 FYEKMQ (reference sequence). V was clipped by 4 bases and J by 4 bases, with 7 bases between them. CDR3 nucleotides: TGTGCCAGCAGCTCCAGACCCTATGGCTACACCTTC. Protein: CASSSRPYGYTF.

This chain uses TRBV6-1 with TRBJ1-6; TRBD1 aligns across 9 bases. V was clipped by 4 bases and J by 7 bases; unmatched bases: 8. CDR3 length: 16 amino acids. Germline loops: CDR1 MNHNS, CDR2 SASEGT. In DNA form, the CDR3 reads TGTGCCAGCAGTGTAACCGGGACAGGGTACAATTCACCCCTCCACTTT. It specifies CASSVTGTGYNSPLHF.

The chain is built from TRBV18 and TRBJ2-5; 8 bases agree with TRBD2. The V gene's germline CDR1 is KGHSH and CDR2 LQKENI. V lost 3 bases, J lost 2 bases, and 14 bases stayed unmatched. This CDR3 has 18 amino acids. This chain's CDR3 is CASSPRGPRIAGQETQYF. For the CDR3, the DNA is TGTGCCAGCTCACCCAGGGGCCCGAGAATAGCGGGACAAGAGACCCAGTACTTC.

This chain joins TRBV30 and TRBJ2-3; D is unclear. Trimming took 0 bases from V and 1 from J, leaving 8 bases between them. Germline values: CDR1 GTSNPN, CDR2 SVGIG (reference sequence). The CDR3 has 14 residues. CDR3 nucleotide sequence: TGTGCCTGGAGTGTACCCTCTGGCACAGATACGCAGTATTTT. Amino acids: CAWSVPSGTDTQYF.

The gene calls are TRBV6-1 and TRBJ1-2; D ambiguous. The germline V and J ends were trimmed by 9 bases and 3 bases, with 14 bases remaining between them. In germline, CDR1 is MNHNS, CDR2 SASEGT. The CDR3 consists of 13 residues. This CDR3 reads CASEHLADYGYTF. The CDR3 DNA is TGTGCCAGTGAGCATCTCGCCGACTATGGCTACACCTTC.

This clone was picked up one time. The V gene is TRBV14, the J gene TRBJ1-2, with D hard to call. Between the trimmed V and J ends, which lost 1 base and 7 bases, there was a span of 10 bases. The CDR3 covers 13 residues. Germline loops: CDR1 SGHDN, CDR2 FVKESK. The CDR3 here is CASSQALLAGYTF. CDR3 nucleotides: TGTGCCAGCAGCCAAGCGTTACTGGCTGGCTACACCTTC.

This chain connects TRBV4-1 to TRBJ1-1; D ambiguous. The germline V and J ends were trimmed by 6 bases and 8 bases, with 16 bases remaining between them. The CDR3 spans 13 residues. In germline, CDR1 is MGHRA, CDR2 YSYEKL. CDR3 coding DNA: TGCGCCAGCAGTTTAGCCTCCGGTCTCGAAGCTTTCTTT. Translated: CASSLASGLEAFF.

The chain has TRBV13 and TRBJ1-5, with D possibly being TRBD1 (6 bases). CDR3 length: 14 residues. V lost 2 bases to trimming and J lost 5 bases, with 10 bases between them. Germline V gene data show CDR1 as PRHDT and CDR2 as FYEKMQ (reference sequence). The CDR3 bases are TGTGCCAGCAGCTTAAGAGGGGGGCATCAGCCCCAGCATTTT. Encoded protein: CASSLRGGHQPQHF.

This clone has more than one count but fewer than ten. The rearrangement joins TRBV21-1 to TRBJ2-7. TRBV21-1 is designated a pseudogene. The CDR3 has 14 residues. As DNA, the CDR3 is TGTGCCAGCAGCACATATAAGGAAACCTACGAGCAGTACTTC. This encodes CASSTYKETYEQYF.

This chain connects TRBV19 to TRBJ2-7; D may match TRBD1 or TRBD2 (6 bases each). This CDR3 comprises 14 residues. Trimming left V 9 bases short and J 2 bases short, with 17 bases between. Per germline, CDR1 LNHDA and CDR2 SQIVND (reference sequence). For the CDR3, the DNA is TGTGCCAGCGCCGGAGGAGGGGGAACCTACGAGCAGTACTTC. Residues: CASAGGGGTYEQYF.

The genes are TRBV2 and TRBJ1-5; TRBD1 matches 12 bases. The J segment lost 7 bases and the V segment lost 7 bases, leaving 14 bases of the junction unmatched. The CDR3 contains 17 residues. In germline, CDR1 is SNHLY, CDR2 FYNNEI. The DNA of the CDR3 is TGTGCCAGCACCCTCGGAGGGGACAGGGGGCAAGGACAGCCCCAGCATTTT. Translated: CASTLGGDRGQGQPQHF.

This CDR3 reads CASSGGAGTDETQYF. CDR3 nucleotides: TGTGCCAGCAGTGGGGGGGCTGGGACAGACGAGACCCAGTACTTC. This chain uses TRBV2 with TRBJ2-5; TRBD1 might be the D (7 bases). Germline loops: CDR1 SNHLY, CDR2 FYNNEI. V gave up 4 bases and J gave up 5 bases, with 17 bases separating them. This CDR3 is built from 15 residues.

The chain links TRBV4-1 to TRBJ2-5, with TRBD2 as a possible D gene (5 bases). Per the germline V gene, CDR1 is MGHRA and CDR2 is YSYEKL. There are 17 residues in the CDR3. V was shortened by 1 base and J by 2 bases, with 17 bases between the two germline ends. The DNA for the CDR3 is TGCGCCAGCAGCCAAGCCCCGCGCGGAGGAGTACAAGAGACCCAGTACTTC. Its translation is CASSQAPRGGVQETQYF.

Here the CDR3 reads CASSEWGSRGFNEQFF. Written as DNA, the CDR3 is TGTGCCAGCAGTGAATGGGGCTCAAGAGGCTTCAATGAGCAGTTCTTC. The genes are TRBV25-1 and TRBJ2-1; possibly TRBD1 for D (5 bases). V was cut by 1 base and J by 6 bases, with 16 bases left in between. The CDR3 is made up of 16 amino acids. CDR1 MGHDK and CDR2 SYGVNS come from the germline V gene.

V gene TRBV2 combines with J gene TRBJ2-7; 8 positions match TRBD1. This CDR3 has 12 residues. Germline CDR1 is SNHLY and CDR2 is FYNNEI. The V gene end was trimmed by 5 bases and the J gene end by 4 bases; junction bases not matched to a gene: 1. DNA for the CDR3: TGTGCCAGCAGTACAGGGGGATACGAGCAGTACTTC. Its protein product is CASSTGGYEQYF.

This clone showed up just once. CDR3 sequence: CASWRGAGTGELFF. The CDR3 nucleotides read TGTGCCAGCTGGCGGGGGGCTGGGACCGGGGAGCTGTTTTTT. The V and J genes are TRBV6-5 and TRBJ2-2; TRBD2 matches 8 bases. Germline V gene sequence: CDR1 MNHEY, CDR2 SVGAGI. There are 14 residues in the CDR3. V was pared by 8 bases and J by 5 bases, with 7 bases of the junction left unmatched.

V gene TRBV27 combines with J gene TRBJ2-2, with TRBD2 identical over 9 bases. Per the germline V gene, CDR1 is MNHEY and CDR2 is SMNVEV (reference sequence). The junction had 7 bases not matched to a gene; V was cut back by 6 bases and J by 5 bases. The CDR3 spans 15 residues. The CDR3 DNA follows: TGTGCCAGCAGGGAAGCGGGGGGTCGAACCGGGGAGCTGTTTTTT. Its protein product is CASREAGGRTGELFF.

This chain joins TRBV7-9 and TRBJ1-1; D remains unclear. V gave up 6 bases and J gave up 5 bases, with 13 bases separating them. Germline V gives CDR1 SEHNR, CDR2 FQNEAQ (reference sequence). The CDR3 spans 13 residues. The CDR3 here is CASRSTGGTEAFF. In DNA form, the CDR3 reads TGTGCCAGCAGATCGACGGGAGGGACTGAAGCTTTCTTT.

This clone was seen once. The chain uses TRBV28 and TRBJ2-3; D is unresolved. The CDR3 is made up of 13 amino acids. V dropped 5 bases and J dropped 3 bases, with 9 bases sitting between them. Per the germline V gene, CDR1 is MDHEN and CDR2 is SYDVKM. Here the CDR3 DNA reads TGTGCCAGCAGTATCCCGTCAACAGATACGCAGTATTTT. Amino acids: CASSIPSTDTQYF.

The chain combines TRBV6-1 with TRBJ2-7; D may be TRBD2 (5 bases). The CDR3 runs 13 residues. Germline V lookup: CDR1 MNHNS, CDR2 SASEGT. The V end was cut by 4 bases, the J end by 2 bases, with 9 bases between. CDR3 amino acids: CASSGAVAYEQYF. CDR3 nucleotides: TGTGCCAGCAGTGGAGCGGTAGCCTACGAGCAGTACTTC.

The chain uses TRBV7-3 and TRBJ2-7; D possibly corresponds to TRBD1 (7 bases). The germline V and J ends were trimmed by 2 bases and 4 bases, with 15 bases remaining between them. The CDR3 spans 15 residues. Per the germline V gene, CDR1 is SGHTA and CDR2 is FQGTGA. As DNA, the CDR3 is TGTGCCAGCAGCTTAGGAGGGGGCCTTAAGTACGAGCAGTACTTC. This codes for CASSLGGGLKYEQYF. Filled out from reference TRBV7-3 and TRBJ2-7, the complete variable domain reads GAGVSQTPSNKVTEKGKYVELRCDPISGHTALYWYRQSLGQGPEFLIYFQGTGAADDSGLPNDRFFAVRPEGSVSTLKIQRTERGDSAVYLCASSLGGGLKYEQYFGPGTRLTVT.

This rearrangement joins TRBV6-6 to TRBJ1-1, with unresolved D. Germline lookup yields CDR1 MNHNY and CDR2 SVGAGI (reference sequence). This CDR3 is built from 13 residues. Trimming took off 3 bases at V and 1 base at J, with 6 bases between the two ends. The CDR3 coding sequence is TGTGCCAGCAGTTATGAGCAGAACACTGAAGCTTTCTTT. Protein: CASSYEQNTEAFF.

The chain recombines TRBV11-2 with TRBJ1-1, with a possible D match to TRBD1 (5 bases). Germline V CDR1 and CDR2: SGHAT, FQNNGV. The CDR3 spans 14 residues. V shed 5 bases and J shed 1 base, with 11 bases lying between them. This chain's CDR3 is CASSPGPRNTEAFF. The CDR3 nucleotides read TGTGCCAGCAGCCCGGGGCCAAGGAACACTGAAGCTTTCTTT.

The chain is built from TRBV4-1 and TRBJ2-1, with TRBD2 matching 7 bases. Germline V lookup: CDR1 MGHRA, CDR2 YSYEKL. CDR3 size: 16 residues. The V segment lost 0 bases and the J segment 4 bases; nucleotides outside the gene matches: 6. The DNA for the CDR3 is TGCGCCAGCAGCCAAGAAGAGCGGGGAGTATACAATGAGCAGTTCTTC. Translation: CASSQEERGVYNEQFF.

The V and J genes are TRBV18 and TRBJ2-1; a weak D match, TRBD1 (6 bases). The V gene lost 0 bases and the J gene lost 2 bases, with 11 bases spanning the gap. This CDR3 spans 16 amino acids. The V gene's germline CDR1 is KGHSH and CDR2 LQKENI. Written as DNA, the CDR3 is TGTGCCAGCTCACCACCGGGGGCCCCGGCCTACAATGAGCAGTTCTTC. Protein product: CASSPPGAPAYNEQFF. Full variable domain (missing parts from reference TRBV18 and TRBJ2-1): NAGVMQNPRHLVRRRGQEARLRCSPMKGHSHVYWYRQLPEEGLKFMVYLQKENIIDESGMPKERFSAEFPKEGPSILRIQQVVRGDSAAYFCASSPPGAPAYNEQFFGPGTRLTVL.

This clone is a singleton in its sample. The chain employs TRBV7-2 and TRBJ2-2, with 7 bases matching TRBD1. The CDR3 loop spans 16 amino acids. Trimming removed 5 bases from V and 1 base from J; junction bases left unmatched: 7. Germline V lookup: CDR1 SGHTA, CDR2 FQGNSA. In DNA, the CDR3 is TGTGCCAGCAGCCCAGGGGGAAGAAAGAACACCGGGGAGCTGTTTTTT. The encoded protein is CASSPGGRKNTGELFF.